The 26 T cell receptor beta chains given below trace back to one sample, sequenced in a study of Ad26.COV2.S vaccination and SARS-CoV-2 variants. The sample's treatment: roughly 18 received Ad26.COV2.S at low or high dose, single or two shots; about 5 received placebo; per-sample allocation not given. The investigators took samples on day 63 after the first vaccine or placebo injection. The table came from immunoSEQ multiplex PCR; TCRdb's copy has only in-frame clones and leaves some out. The table records some 340,000 clones, 85% to 90% of them present only once. The sequenced sample was peripheral blood, obtained in a trial of Ad26.COV2.S vaccine versus placebo. Receptors originate from a person aged 18-60 years who received the Ad26.COV2.S COVID-19 vaccine or a placebo.

The CDR3 nucleotides read TGTGCCACCCCGATTGTCACTTCGATAAGCTCCTATAATTCACCCCTCCACTTT. Encoded protein: CATPIVTSISSYNSPLHF. This chain uses TRBV24-1 with TRBJ1-6, with no clear D. There are 18 residues in the CDR3. V gave up 9 bases and J gave up 0 bases, with 20 bases separating them. Germline V gene data show CDR1 as KGHDR and CDR2 as SFDVKD.

This clone is labeled as medium-sized (0.01 to 0.1%). The rearrangement links TRBV4-1 to TRBJ1-5; 7 nucleotides line up with TRBD1. Germline assignment: CDR1 MGHRA and CDR2 YSYEKL. The CDR3 length is 14 residues. J was trimmed by 4 bases and V by 2 bases; bases with no gene match: 2. CDR3 residues: CASSQTQGNQPQHF. The CDR3 DNA sequence: TGCGCCAGCAGCCAAACACAGGGGAATCAGCCCCAGCATTTT.

The chain has TRBV6-2 or TRBV6-3 and TRBJ1-4, with D unclear. V lost 2 bases, J lost 8 bases, and 6 bases lay in between. Germline assignment: CDR1 MNHEY and CDR2 SVGEGT. The CDR3 extends over 12 amino acids. In DNA form, the CDR3 reads TGTGCCAGCAGTTACCTGGGCGAAAAACTGTTTTTT. Translated: CASSYLGEKLFF.

This chain connects TRBV14 to TRBJ2-3; D ambiguous. The germline V gene encodes CDR1 SGHDN and CDR2 FVKESK. Trimming stripped 5 bases from V and 1 base from J, with 7 bases between. The CDR3 extends over 13 amino acids. The CDR3 here is CASSKRGTDTQYF. The CDR3 DNA follows: TGTGCCAGCAGCAAACGGGGCACAGATACGCAGTATTTT.

The gene calls are TRBV4-3 and TRBJ1-5, with TRBD1 identical over 10 bases. Trimming at V came to 4 bases and at J to 5 bases, leaving 2 bases not matched to a gene. The CDR3 loop spans 14 amino acids. CDR1 and CDR2 from the germline V gene are LGHNA and YSLEER. CDR3 sequence (DNA): TGCGCCAGCAGCCCCGGGACAGGGGATCAGCCCCAGCATTTT. This codes for CASSPGTGDQPQHF.

This chain connects TRBV4-2 to TRBJ1-1, with D perhaps matching TRBD1 (6 bases). The CDR3 is 16 amino acids. The V gene's germline CDR1 is LGHNA and CDR2 YNFKEQ. With 0 bases removed from V and 5 bases from J, the gap between germline ends came to 16 bases. The CDR3 loop is CASSQDRWGGKTEAFF. In DNA, the CDR3 is TGTGCCAGCAGCCAAGATAGGTGGGGGGGCAAAACTGAAGCTTTCTTT.

The chain recombines TRBV7-9 with TRBJ2-1; a weak D match, TRBD1 (6 bases). Deletions cut 5 bases from V and 4 bases from J, with 15 bases between. Germline V gene lookup returns CDR1 SEHNR and CDR2 FQNEAQ (reference sequence). The CDR3 is made up of 15 amino acids. CDR3 in DNA: TGTGCCAGCAGCACCAACAGGGTGGGGTACAATGAGCAGTTCTTC. Translating gives CASSTNRVGYNEQFF.

This clone was picked up one time. The rearrangement uses TRBV19 and TRBJ2-3; 9 positions agree with TRBD2. The germline gives CDR1 LNHDA, CDR2 SQIVND (reference sequence). The length of the CDR3 is 12 residues. J was trimmed by 14 bases and V by 0 bases; bases with no gene match: 3. The CDR3 sequence is CASSIEGTSWYF. CDR3 nucleotide sequence: TGTGCCAGTAGTATAGAGGGGACTAGCTGGTATTTT.

V is TRBV5-4 and J is TRBJ1-1, with D maybe TRBD1 (6 bases). V shed 0 bases and J shed 0 bases, with 12 bases lying between them. The CDR3 is 16 amino acids. Germline V gene lookup returns CDR1 SGHNT and CDR2 YYREEE (reference sequence). The CDR3 loop reads CASSLGQANMNTEAFF. The DNA of the CDR3 is TGTGCCAGCAGCTTGGGACAGGCCAATATGAACACTGAAGCTTTCTTT.

The chain combines TRBV21-1 with TRBJ2-7; the table's D gene call, TRBD1, was not cross checked with the DNA. TRBV21-1 is annotated as a pseudogene. CDR3 length: 14 residues. The CDR3 is CASSSRDNSYEQYF. The CDR3 DNA reads TGTGCCAGCAGCAGCCGGGACAACTCCTACGAGCAGTACTTC.

CDR3 DNA sequence: TGTGCCAGCAGTCCCGACACCGATACGCAGTATTTT. Translated: CASSPDTDTQYF. The chain has TRBV12-3 or TRBV12-4 and TRBJ2-3; no firm D call. CDR3 length: 12 amino acids. With 5 bases removed from V and 6 bases from J, the gap between germline ends came to 9 bases.

V usage is TRBV18 and J usage is TRBJ1-5, with a weak D call TRBD1 (6 bases). This CDR3 has 17 amino acids. Germline-derived CDR1 and CDR2 are KGHSH and LQKENI. V shed 4 bases and J shed 2 bases, with 18 bases lying between them. The chain's CDR3 is CASSRGANRAGNQPQHF. The CDR3 nucleotides read TGTGCCAGCTCACGTGGAGCGAACAGGGCGGGCAATCAGCCCCAGCATTTT.

The rearrangement uses TRBV24-1 and TRBJ2-3; the D gene is possibly TRBD2 (6 bases). This CDR3 spans 15 amino acids. The germline CDR1 and CDR2 sequences are KGHDR and SFDVKD. The ends were cut back, 5 bases at V and 4 bases at J, with 15 bases in the middle. CDR3 nucleotide sequence: TGTGCCACCAGTGCGGGGCGGGGAGGCGCAGATACGCAGTATTTT. Protein sequence: CATSAGRGGADTQYF.

V and J are TRBV5-1 and TRBJ2-7, with D uncertain. Germline V gene sequence: CDR1 SGHRS, CDR2 YFSETQ. The CDR3 has 14 residues. Trimming took off 4 bases at V and 3 bases at J, with 14 bases between the two ends. The CDR3 reads CASSIGRDNYEQYF. The CDR3 DNA follows: TGCGCCAGCAGCATAGGTAGGGATAACTACGAGCAGTACTTC.

The J gene is TRBJ2-5, the V gene TRBV3-1 (or the pseudogene TRBV3-2); no clear D. CDR1 is LGHDT and CDR2 is YNNKEL in the germline V gene (reference sequence). The length of the CDR3 is 13 residues. The ends were cut back, 2 bases at V and 5 bases at J, with 9 bases in the middle. The CDR3 nucleotides are TGTGCCAGCAGCCAACCAAAGGAGGAGACCCAGTACTTC. This encodes CASSQPKEETQYF.

CDR3 protein: CASSQDGGLAGQEQYF. CDR3 bases: TGTGCCAGCAGCCAAGATGGGGGACTAGCGGGGCAAGAGCAGTACTTC. This rearrangement joins TRBV3-1 (or the pseudogene TRBV3-2) to TRBJ2-7, with TRBD2 matching over 13 bases. This CDR3 comprises 16 residues. Germline lookup yields CDR1 LGHDT and CDR2 YNNKEL (reference sequence). The trim removed 0 bases at V and 7 bases at J, leaving 6 bases unmatched.

The chain is built from TRBV6-5 and TRBJ1-2; TRBD1 agrees at 8 bases. Trimming at V came to 7 bases and at J to 9 bases, leaving 7 bases not matched to a gene. Germline V CDR1 and CDR2: MNHEY, SVGAGI. The CDR3 has 12 amino acids. The CDR3 here is CASNFGQGRYTF. In DNA, the CDR3 is TGTGCCAGCAACTTCGGACAGGGCCGCTACACCTTC.

This clone showed up just a few times. V is TRBV2 and J is TRBJ1-5; D is unclear. V lost 3 bases, J lost 5 bases, and 8 bases lay in between. Germline CDR1 and CDR2: SNHLY and FYNNEI. The CDR3 is 13 residues long. This CDR3 reads CASSDSGYQPQHF. The CDR3 DNA is TGTGCCAGCAGTGATTCAGGCTATCAGCCCCAGCATTTT. The variable domain in full, with the rest retrieved from reference TRBV2 and TRBJ1-5, is EPEVTQTPSHQVTQMGQEVILRCVPISNHLYFYWYRQILGQKVEFLVSFYNNEISEKSEIFDDQFSVERPDGSNFTLKIRSTKLEDSAMYFCASSDSGYQPQHFGDGTRLSIL.

This chain links TRBV30 with TRBJ2-3; D might be TRBD1 or TRBD2, each matching 6 bases. Looked up from germline, CDR1 is GTSNPN and CDR2 is SVGIG (reference sequence). Trimming removed 0 bases at V and 5 bases at J, with 21 bases between. This CDR3 is built from 17 residues. The DNA for the CDR3 is TGTGCCTGGAGTGTACTGGGGGGCCGGATAAGCGGAGATACGCAGTATTTT. As protein: CAWSVLGGRISGDTQYF.

This chain uses TRBV5-4 with TRBJ2-3; D gene ambiguous. CDR3 size: 13 residues. V gave up 3 bases and J gave up 5 bases, with 10 bases separating them. Germline CDR1 reads SGHNT; CDR2 reads YYREEE (reference sequence). The CDR3 sequence: CASSYGREDTQYF. The CDR3 region has the DNA TGTGCCAGCAGCTACGGTAGAGAAGATACGCAGTATTTT.

The rearrangement joins TRBV3-1 (or the pseudogene TRBV3-2) to TRBJ1-4; possible D gene TRBD1, 6 bases. Germline CDR1 is LGHDT and CDR2 is YNNKEL (reference sequence). The CDR3 loop spans 15 amino acids. V lost 1 base and J 6 bases, leaving 12 bases between the germline ends. CDR3 bases: TGTGCCAGCAGCCAAGCTCGGACAGTCCATGAAAAACTGTTTTTT. It yields the protein CASSQARTVHEKLFF.

The chain employs TRBV6-5 and TRBJ2-6; 9 bases are a match to TRBD1. CDR1 and CDR2 (germline): MNHEY, SVGAGI. Unmatched junction bases numbered 7, after V lost 10 bases and J lost 3 bases. The CDR3 spans 15 residues. CDR3 residues: CAILQGALGANVLTF. CDR3 in DNA: TGTGCCATTCTACAGGGGGCACTTGGGGCCAACGTCCTGACTTTC.

V and J are TRBV6-2 or TRBV6-3 and TRBJ2-7, with D possibly being TRBD1 (5 bases). Germline-derived CDR1 and CDR2 are MNHEY and SVGEGT. The CDR3 has 14 residues. Trimming pared 5 bases from V and 3 bases from J, leaving 14 bases between. The CDR3 nucleotides read TGTGCCAGCAGTCGCGACCTACAGGACTACGAGCAGTACTTC. Its translation: CASSRDLQDYEQYF.

This clone was counted a single time. The chain links TRBV11-2 to TRBJ2-3; the match to TRBD2 covers 9 bases. The CDR3 has 15 residues. V lost 4 bases, J lost 1 base, and 3 bases stayed unmatched. From germline, CDR1 is SGHAT and CDR2 FQNNGV. The chain's CDR3 is CASSSQRGGTDTQYF. The CDR3 DNA reads as TGTGCCAGCAGCTCCCAGCGGGGGGGCACAGATACGCAGTATTTT.

Here the CDR3 reads CATSRDRVTYEQYF. CDR3 DNA sequence: TGTGCCACCAGCAGAGATAGGGTGACCTACGAGCAGTACTTC. The chain links TRBV15 to TRBJ2-7; D is unclear. V lost 0 bases, J lost 2 bases, and 8 bases lay in between. CDR1 is LNHNV and CDR2 is YYDKDF in the germline V gene (reference sequence). The CDR3 has 14 residues.

The V gene is TRBV3-1 (or the pseudogene TRBV3-2), the J gene TRBJ2-7; tentative D call: TRBD2 (7 bases). The germline V gene encodes CDR1 LGHDT and CDR2 YNNKEL (reference sequence). Trimming pared 1 base from V and 2 bases from J, leaving 15 bases between. This CDR3 comprises 16 residues. The CDR3 bases are TGTGCCAGCAGCCAAGCCCCAGCGGGGACACCCTACGAGCAGTACTTC. Its protein product is CASSQAPAGTPYEQYF.